This T cell receptor beta chain was obtained from a study of cytomegalovirus exposure and HLA in healthy donors. Trimming pared 1 base from V and 5 bases from J, leaving 15 bases between. The V gene's germline CDR1 is SGHDT and CDR2 YYEEEE. This CDR3 comprises 16 residues. Primers included in the PCR were 60 Vbeta and 13 Jbeta primers. Some clones are missing from TCRdb's copy, which holds only in-frame ones; the method was immunoSEQ multiplex PCR. The table shows approximately 41,000 clones, with about 84% occurring only once. The chain uses TRBV5-6 and TRBJ2-2; a weak D match, TRBD2 (6 bases). Sequencing was performed on PBMCs. The sequence came from a man aged 50 to 59 in good health and CMV-seronegative. As DNA, the CDR3 is TGTGCCAGCAGCTTGTTGATCTCGGGGGAAACCGGGGAGCTGTTTTTT. Its translation is CASSLLISGETGELFF.